This T cell receptor beta chain was recovered during a study of cytomegalovirus exposure and HLA in healthy donors. A multiplex PCR was run with 60 Vbeta primers and 13 Jbeta primers. Generated by immunoSEQ multiplex PCR, the TCRdb table keeps only in-frame clones and is missing some. This table holds 100,000 to 150,000 clones, around 77% found once. In this sample, this clone turned up once. V lost 2 bases, J lost 1 base, and 14 bases lay in between. The CDR3 length is 16 residues. Germline values: CDR1 SGHTS, CDR2 YDEGEE. Sequencing used PBMCs. This receptor was obtained from a man between 18 and 29 years old in good health and CMV-seropositive. The chain carries TRBV5-8 and TRBJ2-3; D possibly corresponds to TRBD2 (6 bases). As DNA, the CDR3 is TGTGCCAGCAGCTTCCGGGACTCAGGGCGCACAGATACGCAGTATTTT. Its translation is CASSFRDSGRTDTQYF.